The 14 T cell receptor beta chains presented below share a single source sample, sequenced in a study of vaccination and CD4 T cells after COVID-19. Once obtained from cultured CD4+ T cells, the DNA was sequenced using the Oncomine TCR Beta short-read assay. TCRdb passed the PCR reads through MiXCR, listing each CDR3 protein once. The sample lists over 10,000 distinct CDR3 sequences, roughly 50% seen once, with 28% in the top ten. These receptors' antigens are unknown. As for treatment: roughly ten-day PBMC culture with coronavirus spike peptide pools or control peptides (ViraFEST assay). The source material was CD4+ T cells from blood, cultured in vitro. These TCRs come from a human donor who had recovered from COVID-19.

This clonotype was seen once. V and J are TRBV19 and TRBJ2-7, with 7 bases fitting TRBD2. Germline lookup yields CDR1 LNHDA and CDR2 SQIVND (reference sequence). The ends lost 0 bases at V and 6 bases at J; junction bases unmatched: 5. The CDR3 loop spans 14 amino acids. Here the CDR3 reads CASSIEGEGGEQYF. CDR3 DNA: TGTGCCAGTAGTATAGAAGGGGAGGGAGGCGAGCAGTACTTC.

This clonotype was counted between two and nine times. The CDR3 nucleotides are TGTGCCAGCAGCTTAGCGCCGTCAGGGGTTGATCAGCCCCAGCATTTT. Amino acid sequence: CASSLAPSGVDQPQHF. The chain employs TRBV7-2 and TRBJ1-5; D may be TRBD1 (6 bases). V lost 0 bases and J 5 bases, leaving 14 bases between the germline ends. Germline-derived CDR1 and CDR2 are SGHTA and FQGNSA. The CDR3 contains 16 residues.

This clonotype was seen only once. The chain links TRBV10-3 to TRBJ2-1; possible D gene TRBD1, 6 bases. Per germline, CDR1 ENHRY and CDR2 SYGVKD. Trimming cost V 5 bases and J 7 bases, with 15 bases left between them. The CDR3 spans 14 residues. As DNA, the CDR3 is TGTGCCATCAGTTCCCAGGGGCCCCAGAATGAGCAGTTCTTC. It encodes CAISSQGPQNEQFF.

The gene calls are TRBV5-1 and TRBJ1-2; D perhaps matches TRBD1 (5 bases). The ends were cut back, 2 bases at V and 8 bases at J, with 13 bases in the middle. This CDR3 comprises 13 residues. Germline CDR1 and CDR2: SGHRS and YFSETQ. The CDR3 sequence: CASSFPDGAGYTF. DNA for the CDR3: TGCGCCAGCAGCTTTCCGGACGGGGCGGGCTACACCTTC.

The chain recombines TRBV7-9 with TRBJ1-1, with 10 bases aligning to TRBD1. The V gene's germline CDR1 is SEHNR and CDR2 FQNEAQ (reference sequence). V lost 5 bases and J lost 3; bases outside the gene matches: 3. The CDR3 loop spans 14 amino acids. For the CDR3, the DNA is TGTGCCAGCAGCCCCGGACAGGGGGACACTGAAGCTTTCTTT. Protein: CASSPGQGDTEAFF.

The CDR3 here is CSARPPHNEQFF. CDR3 nucleotide sequence: TGCAGTGCTAGACCACCTCACAATGAGCAGTTCTTC. The V call is TRBV20-1, the J call TRBJ2-1; D is unclear. Germline-derived CDR1 and CDR2 are DFQATT and SNEGSKA (reference sequence). This CDR3 comprises 12 residues. V dropped 2 bases and J dropped 5 bases, with 7 bases sitting between them.

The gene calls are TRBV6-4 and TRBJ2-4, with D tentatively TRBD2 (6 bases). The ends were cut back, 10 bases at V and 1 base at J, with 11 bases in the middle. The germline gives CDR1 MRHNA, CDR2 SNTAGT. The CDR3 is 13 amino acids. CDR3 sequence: CATRDSAKNIQYF. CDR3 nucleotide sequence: TGTGCCACCCGGGACTCGGCCAAAAACATTCAGTACTTC.

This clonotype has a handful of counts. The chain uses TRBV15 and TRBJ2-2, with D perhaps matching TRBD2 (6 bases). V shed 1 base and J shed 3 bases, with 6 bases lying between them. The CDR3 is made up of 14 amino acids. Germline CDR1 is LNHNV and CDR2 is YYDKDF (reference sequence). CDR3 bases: TGTGCCACCAGCAGAGCGGGAGACACCGGGGAGCTGTTTTTT. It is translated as CATSRAGDTGELFF.

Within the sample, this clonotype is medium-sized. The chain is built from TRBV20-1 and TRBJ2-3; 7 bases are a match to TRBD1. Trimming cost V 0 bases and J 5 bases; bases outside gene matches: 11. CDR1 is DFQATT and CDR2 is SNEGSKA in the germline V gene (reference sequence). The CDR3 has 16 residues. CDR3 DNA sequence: TGCAGTGCTAGAGATGGGAAGACAGGGTACGAAGATACGCAGTATTTT. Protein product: CSARDGKTGYEDTQYF.

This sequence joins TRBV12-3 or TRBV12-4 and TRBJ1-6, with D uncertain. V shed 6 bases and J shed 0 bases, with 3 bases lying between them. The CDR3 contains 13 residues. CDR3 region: CASSSSYNSPLHF. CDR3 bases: TGTGCCAGCAGCAGCTCCTATAATTCACCCCTCCACTTT.

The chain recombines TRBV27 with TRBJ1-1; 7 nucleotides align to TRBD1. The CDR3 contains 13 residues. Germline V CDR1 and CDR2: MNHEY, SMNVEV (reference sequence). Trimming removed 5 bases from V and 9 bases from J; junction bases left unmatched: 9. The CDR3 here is CASSPGTAIKAFF. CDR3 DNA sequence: TGTGCCAGCAGTCCCGGGACAGCAATTAAAGCTTTCTTT.

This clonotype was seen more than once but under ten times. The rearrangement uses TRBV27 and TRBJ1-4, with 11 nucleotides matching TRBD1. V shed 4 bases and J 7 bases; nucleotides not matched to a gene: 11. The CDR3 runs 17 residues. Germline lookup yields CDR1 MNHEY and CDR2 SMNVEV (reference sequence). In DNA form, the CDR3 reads TGTGCCAGCAGTTACCGGACAGGGGGCGCGGTCGGTGAAAAACTGTTTTTT. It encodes CASSYRTGGAVGEKLFF.

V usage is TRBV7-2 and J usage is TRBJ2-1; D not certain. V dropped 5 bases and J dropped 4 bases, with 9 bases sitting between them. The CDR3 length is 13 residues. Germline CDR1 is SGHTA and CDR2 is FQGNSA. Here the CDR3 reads CASSLQVYNEQFF. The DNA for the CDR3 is TGTGCCAGCAGCCTTCAGGTATACAATGAGCAGTTCTTC. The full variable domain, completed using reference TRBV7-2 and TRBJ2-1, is GAGVSQSPSNKVTEKGKDVELRCDPISGHTALYWYRQSLGQGLEFLIYFQGNSAPDKSGLPSDRFSAERTGGSVSTLTIQRTQQEDSAVYLCASSLQVYNEQFFGPGTRLTVL.

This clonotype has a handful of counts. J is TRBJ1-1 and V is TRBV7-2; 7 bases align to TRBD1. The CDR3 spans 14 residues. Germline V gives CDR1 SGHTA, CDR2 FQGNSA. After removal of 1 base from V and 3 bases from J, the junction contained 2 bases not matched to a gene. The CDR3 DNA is TGTGCCAGCAGCTTAGGAGGGGGCTACACTGAAGCTTTCTTT. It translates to CASSLGGGYTEAFF.